The 13 T cell receptor beta chains in this list originate from one sample, sequenced in a study of shared clonotypes between healthy human individuals (dated by TCRdb to 2020 to 2021). The library was produced with the immunoSEQ multiplex PCR assay. Here the immuneACCESS table is served through TCRdb, limited to in-frame sequences with V and J called. Missing clones are a known gap in these copies; in checked studies unresolved V genes cover under half, and the rest lacks a known reason. Present in this sample are 650,000 to 700,000 clones, roughly 87% of which were seen just once. 34% of the sample comes from the top ten. Sequencing input: memory CD8+ T cells from PBMCs. Per the publication, the cell subset or site label means: CD45RO+ cells pooled with CCR7-negative TemRA cells. The receptors were sampled from a man aged 18 to 29 in good health. Some clones in this sample may be carry-over from other donors' samples.

This rearrangement joins TRBV27 to TRBJ2-1; D not resolved. The germline V and J ends were trimmed by 3 bases and 0 bases, with 6 bases remaining between them. The germline CDR1 and CDR2 sequences are MNHEY and SMNVEV (reference sequence). The CDR3 length is 14 residues. CDR3 sequence: CASSFRNSYNEQFF. The CDR3 DNA follows: TGTGCCAGCAGTTTTCGGAACTCCTACAATGAGCAGTTCTTC.

Only one count was recorded for this clone. The chain carries TRBV28 and TRBJ2-3; TRBD2 aligns across 9 bases. Germline V gives CDR1 MDHEN, CDR2 SYDVKM. The CDR3 covers 15 residues. J gave up 2 bases and V 5 bases, and 5 bases lay outside the gene matches. The CDR3 loop reads CASSGLAGTTDTQYF. In nucleotides, the CDR3 is TGTGCCAGCAGTGGGCTAGCGGGAACCACAGATACGCAGTATTTT. Variable domain in full (rest from reference TRBV28 and TRBJ2-3): DVKVTQSSRYLVKRTGEKVFLECVQDMDHENMFWYRQDPGLGLRLIYFSYDVKMKEKGDIPEGYSVSREKKERFSLILESASTNQTSMYLCASSGLAGTTDTQYFGPGTRLTVL.

V gene TRBV28 combines with J gene TRBJ2-5, with 11 bases fitting TRBD1. The V gene's germline CDR1 is MDHEN and CDR2 SYDVKM. This CDR3 spans 19 amino acids. J was trimmed by 5 bases and V by 5 bases; bases with no gene match: 19. As DNA, the CDR3 is TGTGCCAGCAGTCTCCCCCACGCCCGGGACAGGGGGATTCGGGAGACCCAGTACTTC. Its translation is CASSLPHARDRGIRETQYF.

This rearrangement joins TRBV29-1 to TRBJ2-7; perhaps TRBD1 as D (5 bases). The CDR3 contains 12 residues. Trimming removed 7 bases from V and 3 bases from J, with 13 bases in between. The V gene's germline CDR1 is SQVTM and CDR2 ANQGSEA. CDR3 nucleotide sequence: TGCAGCGCTATGACAGAGAACTACGAGCAGTACTTC. It is translated as CSAMTENYEQYF.

The V gene is TRBV19, the J gene TRBJ1-2; TRBD1 aligns across 7 bases. V dropped 5 bases and J dropped 0; count of bases not matched to a gene: 3. Germline lookup yields CDR1 LNHDA and CDR2 SQIVND (reference sequence). This CDR3 comprises 14 residues. The CDR3 DNA reads as TGTGCCAGTAGTTATGGGACAGCTAACTATGGCTACACCTTC. Protein: CASSYGTANYGYTF.

The chain is built from TRBV7-8 and TRBJ2-7; no clear D. The CDR3 is 13 amino acids. Deletions cut 1 base from V and 1 base from J, with 5 bases between. The V gene's germline CDR1 is SGHVS and CDR2 FQNEAQ. Here the CDR3 DNA reads TGTGCCAGCAGCTTAGGCCCATCCTACGAGCAGTACTTC. As protein: CASSLGPSYEQYF.

The chain employs TRBV5-4 and TRBJ2-5; no definite D call. The CDR3 runs to 16 residues. Trimming stripped 5 bases from V and 3 bases from J, with 20 bases between. Germline values: CDR1 SGHNT, CDR2 YYREEE (reference sequence). The DNA of the CDR3 is TGTGCCAGCAGGGGCTATGAACGTCTAGAGGAAGAGACCCAGTACTTC. Translated: CASRGYERLEEETQYF.

The chain links TRBV6-5 to TRBJ1-1; D gene unclear. This CDR3 has 13 residues. V dropped 0 bases and J dropped 1 base, with 3 bases sitting between them. The germline V gene encodes CDR1 MNHEY and CDR2 SVGAGI. This CDR3 is CASSYSWNTEAFF. The CDR3 DNA sequence: TGTGCCAGCAGTTACTCTTGGAACACTGAAGCTTTCTTT.

This chain connects TRBV28 to TRBJ2-7; D might be TRBD1 (5 bases). Trimming removed 4 bases at V and 2 bases at J, with 24 bases between. This CDR3 contains 18 residues. CDR1 and CDR2 from the germline V gene are MDHEN and SYDVKM. As DNA, the CDR3 is TGTGCCAGCAGTTACGGCCCGGACGATAGGCAGGGCACCTACGAGCAGTACTTC. Protein product: CASSYGPDDRQGTYEQYF.

V gene TRBV6-4 combines with J gene TRBJ2-1; a weak D match, TRBD2 (6 bases). Germline V gene lookup returns CDR1 MRHNA and CDR2 SNTAGT. The V end was cut by 5 bases, the J end by 8 bases, with 13 bases between. The CDR3 covers 13 residues. CDR3 residues: CASSPGGKDEQFF. The CDR3 bases are TGTGCCAGCAGTCCAGGCGGGAAGGATGAGCAGTTCTTC.

A word on this clone: Other DNA sequences in the sample encode the same CDR3. The V and J genes are TRBV7-3 and TRBJ2-1; 9 positions agree with TRBD1. There are 14 residues in the CDR3. CDR1 SGHTA and CDR2 FQGTGA come from the germline V gene. V was clipped by 5 bases and J by 8 bases; unmatched bases: 7. The CDR3 reads CASSPTGGWDEQFF. The CDR3 nucleotides are TGTGCCAGCAGCCCTACAGGGGGCTGGGATGAGCAGTTCTTC. The entire variable domain, with the rest obtained from reference TRBV7-3 and TRBJ2-1, is as follows: GAGVSQTPSNKVTEKGKYVELRCDPISGHTALYWYRQSLGQGPEFLIYFQGTGAADDSGLPNDRFFAVRPEGSVSTLKIQRTERGDSAVYLCASSPTGGWDEQFFGPGTRLTVL.

This chain uses TRBV28 with TRBJ2-7; a possible D gene is TRBD1 (6 bases). CDR1 and CDR2 from the germline V gene are MDHEN and SYDVKM. V gave up 7 bases and J gave up 6 bases, with 19 bases separating them. This CDR3 is built from 14 residues. The CDR3 reads CASTETGGFREQYF. CDR3 nucleotide sequence: TGTGCCAGCACCGAGACAGGTGGATTTCGCGAGCAGTACTTC.

The rearrangement joins TRBV25-1 to TRBJ2-1; 9 positions agree with TRBD2. Germline CDR1 is MGHDK and CDR2 is SYGVNS. The V segment lost 1 base and the J segment 7 bases; nucleotides outside the gene matches: 8. The CDR3 runs to 16 residues. The CDR3 sequence: CASSELSSGVKNEQFF. As DNA, the CDR3 is TGTGCCAGCAGTGAATTGTCTAGCGGGGTCAAAAATGAGCAGTTCTTC.